The source of this TCR beta chain is a study of blood T cell repertoires in COVID-19. Whole-study context: Specimens from acute and convalescent COVID-19 originated in the United States, Italy and Spain. In each case, the material was cDNA or gDNA derived from T cells, B-cell-depleted T cells, or PBMCs.

Trimming shortened V by 1 base and J by 3 bases, and 10 bases separated the two germline ends. CDR1 and CDR2 from the germline V gene are PRHDT and FYEKMQ (reference sequence). CDR3 length: 15 amino acids. Original processing methods: Researchers report that nucleated cell counts were estimated from reference gene primer amplification. Sequenced by immunoSEQ multiplex PCR; TCRdb stores in-frame clones only, minus some. D and trimming were read from the DNA, whereas the V and J calls and clone size are those reported in that table. This repertoire shows under 150,000 clones, about 77% found once; its top ten account for roughly 8.6%.

The sample taken for sequencing was peripheral blood. The V gene is TRBV13, the J gene TRBJ2-1; D may be TRBD1 (5 bases). This clonotype was obtained from a woman aged 45-65 years with active or convalescent COVID-19. CDR3 sequence (DNA): TGTGCCAGCAGCTTAGATGGCAGGGACTACAATGAGCAGTTCTTC. This encodes CASSLDGRDYNEQFF.